A selection of T cell receptor beta chains follows, all from one sample in a study of metastatic and nonmetastatic thyroid tumors. TCRdb reassembled clones from the PCR reads with MiXCR. The sample yields about 13,000 clones, roughly a quarter seen once. Sequencing used blood. The receptors here all came from a male donor with papillary thyroid cancer or a benign thyroid nodule (not recorded which). Some clones in this sample may be carry-over from other donors' samples. The CDR3 runs from the conserved cysteine through the conserved F or W. The order of the fields is V gene, CDR3 protein.

TRBV20-1,CSPDRSYEQYF
TRBV6-1,CASRQLTGGFGNTIYF
TRBV24-1,CATSDLRTSSTEQFF
TRBV9,CASSVTGFGNEQFF
TRBV7-2,CASSLGGAPGEKLFF
TRBV11-3,CASSSRLTGADTQYF
TRBV28,CASSLWTGGSNQPQHF
TRBV12-3/TRBV12-4,CASSLQGQGYEQYF
TRBV18,CASSQTGSGYTF
TRBV9,CASSPRDRAGANVLTF
TRBV19,CASSPGGRRADTQYF
TRBV11-1,CASSAGSQETQYF
TRBV20-1,CSARSRQGAGGELFF
TRBV25-1,CASSAPGPRESYF
TRBV28,CASSTTRLAGYEQYF
TRBV6-1,CASGQYYEQYF
TRBV11-1,CASRSQVSTGELFF
TRBV18,CASSPGQNQPQHF
TRBV6-2/TRBV6-3,CASSLKGSTGELFF
TRBV4-1,CASSQGGLAGPSSYEQYF
TRBV6-1,CASSGGTSGADTQYF
TRBV6-2/TRBV6-3,CASRREQGYEQYF
TRBV28,CASSFRGGDEKLFF
TRBV6-1,CASSGGGTLTGELFF
TRBV6-5,CASSYIVGQPQHF
TRBV2,CASSGTSGNSYEQYF
TRBV6-1,CASSRQGGRYGYTF
TRBV7-9,CASSAGQTYEQYF
TRBV27,CASRSGGYNEQFF
TRBV7-9,CASSLLGPGGELFF
TRBV28,CASSPGGRWAGELFF
TRBV7-3,CASSLVRGGLNPGELFF
TRBV20-1,CSARLPVGGSTGELFF
TRBV9,CASSVGTGVHNEQFF
TRBV20-1,CRAGNLKTEAFF
TRBV12-3/TRBV12-4,CASSEGTYGYRF
TRBV7-8,CASSLWVAGGPYEQYF
TRBV10-3,CAISEGTGTEQYF
TRBV5-8,CASSLPGGTTGEQYF
TRBV20-1,CSAKDRAGWYEQYF
TRBV6-4,CASSGLAGDTGELFF
TRBV2,CASSYEVTEAFF
TRBV6-2/TRBV6-3,CASSWDRAVDTQYF
TRBV7-9,CASSSLGNEQFF
TRBV24-1,CATSDLRDTGELFF
TRBV18,CASSPLAGGPGETQYF
TRBV24-1,CATSGTGTGGGLANQPQHF
TRBV18,CASSLGTGRADTQYF
TRBV11-2,CASSLVMGDLYEQYF
TRBV9,CASSGRWGGGIHNEQFF
TRBV24-1,CATSDQGQGGQETQYF
TRBV20-1,CSARGLAGAAAGELFF
TRBV28,CASSRRTDTQYF